Listed below are T cell receptor beta chains from one sample, sequenced in a study of blood T cell repertoires in COVID-19. The table came from immunoSEQ multiplex PCR; TCRdb's copy has only in-frame clones and leaves some out. The sample lists around 70,000 clones; about nine tenths were seen once. The specimen was peripheral blood. Receptor source: a man aged 25-40 years with acute or convalescent COVID-19. CDR3s include the opening cysteine and the closing phenylalanine or tryptophan. A D gene is named only where the DNA matches it firmly. Size tells how often a clone was seen (once, few, many) or the class of an expanded clone, and some rows leave it out.

d_call clone_size j_call v_call cdr3_nt cdr3_aa
TRBD2 NA TRBJ2-2 TRBV7-8 TGTGCCAGCAGCTTATCGCTAGCGGGAGTTCCCACCGGGGAGCTGTTTTTT CASSLSLAGVPTGELFF
TRBD1 once TRBJ1-1 TRBV7-2 TGTGCCAGCAGCTTAACCGACAGGGGGTACACTGAAGCTTTCTTT CASSLTDRGYTEAFF
TRBD1 few TRBJ2-2 TRBV7-3 TGTGCCAGCAGCGCCCGGGACAGAAACACCGGGGAGCTGTTTTTT CASSARDRNTGELFF
NA NA TRBJ1-4 TRBV10-3 TGTGCCATCAGTGGGACAGCAACTAATGAAAAACTGTTTTTT CAISGTATNEKLFF
TRBD1 NA TRBJ1-1 TRBV2 TGTGCCAGAAGACAGGGGAGTTTGAACACTGAAGCTTTCTTT CARRQGSLNTEAFF
NA NA TRBJ2-3 TRBV2 TGTGCCAGCAGTGTGGGCACCCGCACAGATACGCAGTATTTT CASSVGTRTDTQYF
NA NA TRBJ2-7 TRBV10-1 TGCGCCAGCAGTGAAGGGAGCTCCTACGAGCAGTACTTC CASSEGSSYEQYF
TRBD1 NA TRBJ2-5 TRBV9 TGTGCCAGCAGCGTTGTGACAGGGTTGGAGGAGACCCAGTACTTC CASSVVTGLEETQYF
NA NA TRBJ2-3 TRBV9 TGTGCCAGCAGCGTAGTCGGGAGTACCCCAGATACGCAGTATTTT CASSVVGSTPDTQYF
TRBD2 NA TRBJ2-5 TRBV18 TGTGCCAGCTCAACGGGACTACAAGAGACCCAGTACTTC CASSTGLQETQYF
TRBD1 NA TRBJ2-1 TRBV19 TGTGCCAGTAGTACGACAGGGAGCCTTGATTCCTACAATGAGCAGTTCTTC CASSTTGSLDSYNEQFF
TRBD1 NA TRBJ1-2 TRBV6-4 TGTGCCAGCAGTGTCGGACAGGGGTCCGGCTACACCTTC CASSVGQGSGYTF
TRBD1 once TRBJ1-4 TRBV4-3 TGCGCCAGCGGAGAGAGTAGAGGGGGCGCCCTTAATGAAAAACTGTTTTTT CASGESRGGALNEKLFF
NA NA TRBJ1-4 TRBV4-2 TGTGCCAGCAGCCAGGCTCAGTCGGGAAAACTGTTTTTT CASSQAQSGKLFF
TRBD2 NA TRBJ2-7 TRBV6-1 TGTGCCAGCAGTGACCGGACTAGCGGGAGCGACGAGCAGTACTTC CASSDRTSGSDEQYF
NA few TRBJ2-1 TRBV9 TGTGCCAGCAGCCTGGTCACACAGGGTTCCTATAGCGACTACAATGAGCAGTTCTTC CASSLVTQGSYSDYNEQFF
TRBD1 NA TRBJ2-1 TRBV29-1 TGCAGCGTTGCCAGGGGGTCCTACAATGAGCAGTTCTTC CSVARGSYNEQFF
NA once TRBJ2-1 TRBV27 TGTGCCAGCAGTGCATCCGGGACTTTGCAGTTCTTC CASSASGTLQFF
NA NA TRBJ2-1 TRBV12-3/TRBV12-4 TGTGCCAGCAGTTCGCAGGGGTTCAATGAGCAGTTCTTC CASSSQGFNEQFF
NA NA TRBJ1-6 TRBV7-9 TGTGCCAGCAGCGAGGGATTCGGTTATAATTCACCCCTCCACTTT CASSEGFGYNSPLHF
TRBD1 NA TRBJ1-5 TRBV28 TGTGCCAGCAGTTCCGCGGGACAGGAGTTCAATCAGCCCCAGCATTTT CASSSAGQEFNQPQHF
TRBD2 NA TRBJ2-7 TRBV10-2 TGCGCCAGCAGAGCCGGGACTAGCGGGAGGGCGAGGGAGCAGTACTTC CASRAGTSGRAREQYF
NA NA TRBJ2-1 TRBV3-1/TRBV3-2 TGTGCCAGCACCTTCCAGGGTGCCTCTTTTCTCAATGAGCAGTTCTTC CASTFQGASFLNEQFF
TRBD1 few TRBJ2-3 TRBV6-5 TGTGCCAGCAGGGACAGGGGGGAGGGGGATACGCAGTATTTT CASRDRGEGDTQYF
NA NA TRBJ2-2 TRBV6-4 TGTGCCAGCAGTGCGTTAGGGGCCGACACCGGGGAGCTGTTTTTT CASSALGADTGELFF
NA NA TRBJ2-1 TRBV27 TGTGCCAGCAGTTTATCCCCAAGCGGGCACAATGAGCAGTTCTTC CASSLSPSGHNEQFF
NA NA TRBJ1-1 TRBV5-1 TGCGCCAGCAGCTTGGATTCGGGGAATACTGAAGCTTTCTTT CASSLDSGNTEAFF
TRBD2 NA TRBJ2-5 TRBV29-1 TGCAGCGTTGCTATCGGGACTAGCGGAAAAGAGACCCAGTACTTC CSVAIGTSGKETQYF
NA NA TRBJ1-4 TRBV29-1 TGCAGCGTCAGGCGCGGAGGGAATGGGGAAAAACTGTTTTTT CSVRRGGNGEKLFF
NA medium-sized TRBJ2-7 TRBV7-2 TGTGCCAGCAGCTTAGCGGGGGCCCTCGCTAATTACGAGCAGTACTTC CASSLAGALANYEQYF
NA NA TRBJ1-1 TRBV19 TGTGCCAGTATCGGAGGCTTTTACACTGAAGCTTTCTTT CASIGGFYTEAFF
NA NA TRBJ2-3 TRBV19 TGTGCCAGTAAGATGGAGCTTTGGGCAGATACGCAGTATTTT CASKMELWADTQYF
NA NA TRBJ2-3 TRBV7-2 TGTGCCAGCAGCTTAGTAAGCGTTCCAGATACGCAGTATTTT CASSLVSVPDTQYF
TRBD1 NA TRBJ1-1 TRBV28 TGTGCCAGCAGTTTAAGGGTGGACAGGGGAGCTTTCTTT CASSLRVDRGAFF
TRBD1 NA TRBJ2-7 TRBV25-1 TGTGCCAGTGCCACAGGGGGCGAGCAGTACTTC CASATGGEQYF
TRBD2 NA TRBJ2-5 TRBV7-9 TGTGCCAGCAGCTGGAGCGGGTTAAGCGGGAGTGAGACCCAGTACTTC CASSWSGLSGSETQYF
NA NA TRBJ2-3 TRBV7-2 TGTGCTAGCGCTCGGGGGGCGAGCACAGATACGCAGTATTTT CASARGASTDTQYF
TRBD1 NA TRBJ1-6 TRBV9 TGTGCCAGCAGCGTAACGGGACAGGGTTATTCACCCCTCCACTTT CASSVTGQGYSPLHF
TRBD1 NA TRBJ1-1 TRBV6-5 TGTGCCAGCAAGGTAGACAGGGGGAACACTGAAGCTTTCTTT CASKVDRGNTEAFF
NA NA TRBJ1-1 TRBV3-1/TRBV3-2 TGTGCCAGCAGCCAGACAGATATGAACACTGAAGCTTTCTTT CASSQTDMNTEAFF
NA NA TRBJ2-1 TRBV5-1 TGCGCCAGCAGCCAAACGGTCAGGAGGGGCCCCAATGAGCAGTTCTTC CASSQTVRRGPNEQFF
NA NA TRBJ1-3 TRBV9 TGTGCCAGCAGCGGCGGAAAGAACTCTGGAAACACCATATATTTT CASSGGKNSGNTIYF
NA few TRBJ2-1 TRBV6-1 TGTGCCAGCAGTGAGAGTTCCGTGGAAAGTTGGGAATCTGGGAGCGATGAGCAGTTCTTC CASSESSVESWESGSDEQFF
NA NA TRBJ1-1 TRBV4-3 TGCGCCAGCAGCCAAGAATCGTTTTATGGACACTGGGACACTGAAGCTTTCTTT CASSQESFYGHWDTEAFF
NA NA TRBJ1-4 TRBV7-9 TGTGCCAGCAGCAAGAGTGGGGCCGAAAAACTGTTTTTT CASSKSGAEKLFF
TRBD1 NA TRBJ1-2 TRBV4-3 TGCGCCAGCAGCCGGGACAGGGGAGATGGCTACACCTTC CASSRDRGDGYTF
NA NA TRBJ1-5 TRBV19 TGTGCCAGTAGACCCACAGGGAGTAGCAATCAGCCCCAGCATTTT CASRPTGSSNQPQHF
TRBD1 few TRBJ2-2 TRBV28 TGTGCCAGCAGTCCGCCGGGACAGGGGGTAAGGGGGGAGCTGTTTTTT CASSPPGQGVRGELFF
TRBD1 NA TRBJ1-3 TRBV7-9 TGTGCCAGCAGCCGTTCCCTGACAGGGGACGGAAACACCATATATTTT CASSRSLTGDGNTIYF
NA NA TRBJ2-7 TRBV4-2 TGTGCCAGCAGCCACGACATCAGGGGCCGGAGCTCCTACGAGCAGTACTTC CASSHDIRGRSSYEQYF
TRBD2 once TRBJ2-7 TRBV6-5 TGTGCCAGCAGGGGACTAGCGGGATCCGAGCAGTACTTC CASRGLAGSEQYF
NA NA TRBJ1-2 TRBV7-2 TGTGCCAGCAGCTTAGCTCCCGGTGCAGGCTATGGCTACACCTTC CASSLAPGAGYGYTF